The 16 T cell receptor beta chains presented below share a single source sample, sequenced in a study of T cell changes during pregnancy in multiple sclerosis. Repertoires were generated with immunoSEQ multiplex PCR, while TCRdb's copy carries only in-frame clones and drops some. Of about 73,000 clones in the sample, approximately 92% are singletons; the top ten hold roughly 2.8%. The source was peripheral blood, collected in the third trimester of pregnancy. Receptors originate from a female donor in good health, enrolled as a control in a pregnancy study.

The V and J genes are TRBV7-9 and TRBJ2-7; 7 bases match TRBD2. V lost 6 bases, J lost 1 base, and 6 bases stayed unmatched. This CDR3 is 14 amino acids long. The germline V gene encodes CDR1 SEHNR and CDR2 FQNEAQ (reference sequence). The CDR3 spells CASSREGESYEQYF. The DNA of the CDR3 is TGTGCCAGCAGTAGGGAGGGTGAATCCTACGAGCAGTACTTC.

The gene calls are TRBV4-2 and TRBJ2-3, with 7 nucleotides matching TRBD2. The CDR3 is 17 residues long. After removal of 1 base from V and 1 base from J, the junction contained 8 bases not matched to a gene. Germline CDR1 reads LGHNA; CDR2 reads YNFKEQ. The CDR3 DNA sequence: TGTGCCAGCAGCCAAGGATCCGGGACTATTCGCACAGATACGCAGTATTTT. Protein sequence: CASSQGSGTIRTDTQYF.

This chain connects TRBV6-1 to TRBJ2-2, with a weak D call TRBD1 (5 bases). The CDR3 is made up of 15 amino acids. Germline V gives CDR1 MNHNS, CDR2 SASEGT. Trimming stripped 1 base from V and 1 base from J, with 7 bases between. The CDR3 bases are TGTGCCAGCAGTGAAGAGCAGGGGAACACCGGGGAGCTGTTTTTT. This gives the protein CASSEEQGNTGELFF.

The chain is built from TRBV18 and TRBJ1-2; 9 bases map to TRBD1. V dropped 3 bases and J dropped 4; count of bases not matched to a gene: 3. The germline gives CDR1 KGHSH, CDR2 LQKENI. This CDR3 has 14 amino acids. The CDR3 nucleotides read TGTGCCAGCTCACCGGACAGGGGTAGCTATGGCTACACCTTC. It encodes CASSPDRGSYGYTF.

The chain combines TRBV28 with TRBJ1-6; TRBD1 matches 8 bases. This CDR3 spans 16 amino acids. Germline values: CDR1 MDHEN, CDR2 SYDVKM. J lost 9 bases, V lost 6 bases, and 13 bases had no gene match. CDR3 region: CASSPTTGAAGSPLHF. The CDR3, as DNA: TGTGCCAGCAGCCCAACGACAGGGGCGGCCGGTTCACCCCTCCACTTT.

This clone appeared once. The CDR3 loop is CASSQVVRSPGQYF. In DNA, the CDR3 is TGCGCCAGCAGCCAAGTAGTCAGGTCTCCAGGCCAGTACTTC. This chain connects TRBV4-1 to TRBJ2-7; no firm D call. Germline CDR1 MGHRA, CDR2 YSYEKL. This CDR3 is 14 amino acids long. V lost 1 base and J lost 10, with 17 bases in between.

The chain couples TRBV5-1 to TRBJ2-3; D not resolved. The CDR3 loop spans 16 amino acids. Trimming pared 0 bases from V and 4 bases from J, leaving 15 bases between. Germline loops: CDR1 SGHRS, CDR2 YFSETQ. The CDR3 region is CASSLGSLNGPDTQYF. CDR3 nucleotides: TGCGCCAGCAGCTTGGGGTCTCTTAATGGCCCAGATACGCAGTATTTT.

The rearrangement joins TRBV23-1 to TRBJ1-5, with no clear D. TRBV23-1 is annotated as an ORF whose role is uncertain. The CDR3 extends over 15 amino acids. Trimming stripped 7 bases from V and 0 bases from J, with 13 bases between. CDR3 coding DNA: TGCGCCAGCAAGCGTGGGAGGGCTAGCAATCAGCCCCAGCATTTT. It translates to CASKRGRASNQPQHF.

This chain joins TRBV6-1 and TRBJ2-2; weak D call: TRBD2 (6 bases). Germline V gene sequence: CDR1 MNHNS, CDR2 SASEGT. The germline V and J ends were trimmed by 8 bases and 6 bases, with 10 bases remaining between them. The CDR3 is 12 amino acids. The CDR3 loop is CASAGNSGELFF. The CDR3 DNA reads TGTGCCAGCGCGGGAAACTCCGGGGAGCTGTTTTTT.

The J gene is TRBJ1-2, the V gene TRBV20-1, with 9 bases matching TRBD1. The CDR3 consists of 11 residues. Germline V CDR1 and CDR2: DFQATT, SNEGSKA (reference sequence). The CDR3 DNA reads TGCAGCCGGACAGGGGTGGACGGCTACACCTTC. The encoded protein is CSRTGVDGYTF.

This clone has just a few counts. The chain recombines TRBV29-1 with TRBJ1-1, with D tentatively TRBD1 (5 bases). With 8 bases removed from V and 4 bases from J, the gap between germline ends came to 17 bases. This CDR3 spans 13 amino acids. Looked up from germline, CDR1 is SQVTM and CDR2 is ANQGSEA. CDR3 sequence reads: CSSIKGVCTEAFF. The CDR3 region has the DNA TGCAGCTCCATAAAAGGGGTTTGCACTGAAGCTTTCTTT.

The chain has TRBV4-1 and TRBJ1-2; possibly TRBD1 for D (6 bases). This CDR3 comprises 15 residues. The V gene's germline CDR1 is MGHRA and CDR2 YSYEKL. With 4 bases removed from V and 6 bases from J, the gap between germline ends came to 18 bases. CDR3 coding DNA: TGCGCCAGCAGCCCCGGAGGGGGGGGGCGCGATGGCTACACCTTC. Protein product: CASSPGGGGRDGYTF.

The chain combines TRBV9 with TRBJ2-7, with 9 bases fitting TRBD2. This CDR3 comprises 16 residues. J lost 0 bases, V lost 4 bases, and 8 bases had no gene match. Germline V gene sequence: CDR1 SGDLS, CDR2 YYNGEE. CDR3 DNA: TGTGCCAGCAGCTCGGGACTAGCCACTTTCTCCTACGAGCAGTACTTC. Translating it yields CASSSGLATFSYEQYF. The variable domain in full, with the rest retrieved from reference TRBV9 and TRBJ2-7, is DSGVTQTPKHLITATGQRVTLRCSPRSGDLSVYWYQQSLDQGLQFLIQYYNGEERAKGNILERFSAQQFPDLHSELNLSSLELGDSALYFCASSSGLATFSYEQYFGPGTRLTVT.

V usage is TRBV7-2 and J usage is TRBJ2-7; 13 bases align to TRBD2. Germline loops: CDR1 SGHTA, CDR2 FQGNSA. CDR3 length equals 16 residues. The V gene end was trimmed by 5 bases and the J gene end by 7 bases; junction bases not matched to a gene: 11. Written as DNA, the CDR3 is TGTGCCAGCAGCCCTGGGGTCGGACTAGCGGGAGTTGAGCAGTACTTC. It yields the protein CASSPGVGLAGVEQYF.

The chain joins TRBV28 to TRBJ2-1; TRBD2 matches 12 bases. Germline trimming cut 3 bases from V and 6 bases from J; bases unmatched to any gene: 6. The CDR3 spans 16 residues. The germline V gene encodes CDR1 MDHEN and CDR2 SYDVKM. The CDR3 bases are TGTGCCAGCAGTTTGACTAGCGGGGGCGCTATCAATGAGCAGTTCTTC. Translation: CASSLTSGGAINEQFF. The variable domain in full, with the rest retrieved from reference TRBV28 and TRBJ2-1, is DVKVTQSSRYLVKRTGEKVFLECVQDMDHENMFWYRQDPGLGLRLIYFSYDVKMKEKGDIPEGYSVSREKKERFSLILESASTNQTSMYLCASSLTSGGAINEQFFGPGTRLTVL.

The chain combines TRBV5-4 with TRBJ1-1; 8 bases agree with TRBD1. CDR3 length: 14 amino acids. The germline V gene encodes CDR1 SGHNT and CDR2 YYREEE (reference sequence). Trimming at V came to 5 bases and at J to 1 base, leaving 4 bases not matched to a gene. The CDR3 DNA follows: TGTGCCAGCAGGGGGACAGGCTCGAACACTGAAGCTTTCTTT. It codes for CASRGTGSNTEAFF.